The present T cell receptor (beta chain) was sequenced within a study of beta chain features in type 1 diabetes. Concerning this clone: What it recognizes is unknown.

Expressed TCRB transcripts were sequenced after all isolated RNA was converted to cDNA. Profiling relied on immunoSEQ multiplex PCR, and the TCRdb table lists in-frame clones only, not all of them. This table holds roughly 730,000 clones, 13% found once. This CDR3 has 11 residues. CDR1 and CDR2 from the germline V gene are SNHLY and FYNNEI. V lost 6 bases, J lost 3 bases, and 6 bases lay in between. Sorted CD4+ subsets: naive, central memory, regulatory, stem cell-like memory (CD45RO/CCR7/CD25/CD127/CD95/CD27 panel). General study points: There was a moderate but significant shortening of TCRB CDR3s in all four CD4+ subsets of Type 1 diabetes patients. Because the template was cDNA, high-expressing cells might be over-represented. The study found fewer insertions and more deletions at VDJ junctions in type 1 diabetes patients. Compared with healthy donors, patients appeared to share more similar naive, central memory and regulatory TCRB repertoires.

This chain links TRBV2 with TRBJ2-7; D ambiguous. The sample was naive CD4+ T cells from blood. The TCR sequence derives from a man younger than 35 with type 1 diabetes. CDR3 DNA sequence: TGTGCCAGCAGCTCGAACTACGAGCAGTACTTC. Its protein is CASSSNYEQYF. The full variable domain, in which reference TRBV2 and TRBJ2-7 provide the parts outside the CDR3, is EPEVTQTPSHQVTQMGQEVILRCVPISNHLYFYWYRQILGQKVEFLVSFYNNEISEKSEIFDDQFSVERPDGSNFTLKIRSTKLEDSAMYFCASSSNYEQYFGPGTRLTVT.